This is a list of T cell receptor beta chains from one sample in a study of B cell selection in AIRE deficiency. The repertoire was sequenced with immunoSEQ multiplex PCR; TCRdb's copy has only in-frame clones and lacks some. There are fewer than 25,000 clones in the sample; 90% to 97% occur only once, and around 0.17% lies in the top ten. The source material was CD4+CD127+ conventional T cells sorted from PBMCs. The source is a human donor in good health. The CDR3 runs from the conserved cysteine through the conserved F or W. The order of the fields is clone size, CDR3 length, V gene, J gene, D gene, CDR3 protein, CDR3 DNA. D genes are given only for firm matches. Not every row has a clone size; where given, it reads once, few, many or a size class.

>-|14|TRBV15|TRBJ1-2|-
CATSRDRAGYGYTF
TGTGCCACCAGCAGAGATCGCGCAGGGTATGGCTACACCTTC
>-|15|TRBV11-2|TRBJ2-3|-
CASQTTGSRTDTQYF
TGTGCCAGCCAGACGACAGGTTCACGCACAGATACGCAGTATTTT
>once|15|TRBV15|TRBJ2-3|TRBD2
CATRDSGGSTDTQYF
TGTGCCACCAGGGATAGCGGGGGAAGCACAGATACGCAGTATTTT
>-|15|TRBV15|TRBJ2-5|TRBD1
CATSRSMGQGETQYF
TGTGCCACCAGCAGATCCATGGGACAGGGGGAGACCCAGTACTTC
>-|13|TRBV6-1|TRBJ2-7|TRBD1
CASRHVTGIEQYF
TGTGCCAGCAGGCACGTGACAGGGATCGAGCAGTACTTC
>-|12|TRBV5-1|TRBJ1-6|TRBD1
CASSSPAGQLGW
TGCGCCAGCAGCTCCCCGGCGGGACAGTTGGGGTGG
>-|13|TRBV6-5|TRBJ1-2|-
CASNFLGNYGYTF
TGTGCCAGCAACTTTTTGGGGAACTATGGCTACACCTTC
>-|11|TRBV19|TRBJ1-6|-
CASSNWGPLHF
TGTGCCAGTAGCAATTGGGGACCCCTCCACTTT
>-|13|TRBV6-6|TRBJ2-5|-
CASSYLVEETQYF
TGTGCCAGCAGTTATCTTGTAGAAGAGACCCAGTACTTC
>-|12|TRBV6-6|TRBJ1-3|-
CASVNSGNTIYF
TGTGCCAGCGTGAACTCTGGAAACACCATATATTTT
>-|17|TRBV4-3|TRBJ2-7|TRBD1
CASSQRLWTRGLREQYF
TGCGCCAGCAGCCAGCGACTATGGACCAGGGGGCTTCGCGAGCAGTACTTC
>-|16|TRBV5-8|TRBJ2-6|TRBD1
CASSTPQGAGANVLTF
TGTGCCAGCAGCACGCCGCAGGGGGCGGGGGCCAACGTCCTGACTTTC
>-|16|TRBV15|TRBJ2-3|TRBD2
CATSREGGGSTDTQYF
TGTGCCACCAGCAGAGAAGGCGGGGGGAGCACAGATACGCAGTATTTT
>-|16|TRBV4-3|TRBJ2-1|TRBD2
CASSHTLAGVYNEQFF
TGCGCCAGCAGCCACACCCTAGCGGGGGTCTACAATGAGCAGTTCTTC
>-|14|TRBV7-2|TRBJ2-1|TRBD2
CASSPRLAGVEQFF
TGTGCCAGCAGCCCCCGACTAGCGGGGGTCGAGCAGTTCTTC
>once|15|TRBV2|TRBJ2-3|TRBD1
CASSATGGGMDTQYF
TGTGCCAGCAGTGCGACAGGGGGTGGTATGGATACGCAGTATTTT
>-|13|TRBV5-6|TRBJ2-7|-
CASSLIRQSEQYF
TGTGCCAGCAGCTTAATACGACAGAGCGAGCAGTACTTC
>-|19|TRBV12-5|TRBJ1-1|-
CASGLVLLGQKPMNTEAFF
TGTGCTAGTGGTTTGGTATTATTAGGGCAGAAACCGATGAACACTGAAGCTTTCTTT
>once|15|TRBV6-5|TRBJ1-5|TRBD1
CASSSGTGGRKPQHF
TGTGCCAGCAGTTCCGGGACAGGGGGAAGGAAGCCCCAGCATTTT
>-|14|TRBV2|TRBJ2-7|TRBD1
CASSRDRPSYEQYF
TGTGCCAGCAGTCGGGACAGGCCCTCCTACGAGCAGTACTTC
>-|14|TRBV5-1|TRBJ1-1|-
CASSLDGGNTEAFF
TGCGCCAGCAGCTTGGACGGGGGCAACACTGAAGCTTTCTTT
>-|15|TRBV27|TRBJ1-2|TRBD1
CASSLKPGGAKGYTF
TGTGCCAGCAGTTTAAAGCCAGGGGGCGCGAAGGGCTACACCTTC
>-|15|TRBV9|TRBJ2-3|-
CASSGLGVLTDTQYF
TGTGCCAGCAGCGGGCTCGGGGTCCTCACCGATACGCAGTATTTT
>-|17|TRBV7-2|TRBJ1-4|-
CASSPTGPAATNEKLFF
TGTGCCAGCAGCCCTACTGGCCCAGCTGCAACTAATGAAAAACTGTTTTTT
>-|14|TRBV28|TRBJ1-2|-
CASSFPRTATGYTF
TGTGCCAGCAGTTTCCCAAGGACAGCTACCGGCTACACCTTC
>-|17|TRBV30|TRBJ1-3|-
CAWSVLSASRSGNTIYF
TGTGCCTGGAGTGTACTCAGCGCCTCCAGATCTGGAAACACCATATATTTT
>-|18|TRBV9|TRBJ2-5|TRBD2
CASSVGTSGGAFVETQYF
TGTGCCAGCAGCGTAGGGACTAGCGGGGGGGCGTTCGTGGAGACCCAGTACTTC
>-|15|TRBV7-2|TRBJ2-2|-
CASTETSVGGGELFF
TGTGCCAGCACCGAAACGTCCGTGGGGGGTGGGGAGCTGTTTTTT